This T cell receptor beta chain was retrieved from a study of T cells after posttransplantation cyclophosphamide. Methotrexate plus calcineurin inhibitor accompanied controls' myeloablative marrow transplants; sampling was 1 year later. Generated by immunoSEQ multiplex PCR, the TCRdb table keeps only in-frame clones and is missing some. The repertoire includes about 4,500 clones, about three quarters of them detected once, and approximately 53% sits in the top ten. V was pared by 6 bases and J by 1 base, with 7 bases between. The CDR3 totals 12 residues. Germline-derived CDR1 and CDR2 are MDHEN and SYDVKM.

The sequences come from PBMCs, collected around 320 days after allogeneic stem cell transplant with calcineurin inhibitor and methotrexate. The source is a female patient aged 45-60 years who received an allogeneic stem cell transplant from an unrelated donor, was CMV-positive, and had acute and chronic GVHD. Some T cells could come from the graft donor. The chain recombines TRBV28 with TRBJ2-7; D may be TRBD1 (6 bases). The CDR3 DNA is TGTGCCAGCAGGGGGGCTTCCTACGAGCAGTACTTC. This gives the protein CASRGASYEQYF.